The TCR beta chain described here comes from a study of molecular identifiers for immune sequencing clone quantification (dated by TCRdb to the late 2010s). Some background on the complete study: For a replicate experiment, the RNA from either 20,000 or 100,000 naive CD8 T cells was divided into five aliquots, and four of those aliquots went on to sequencing. This methods study used CD8 T cells to benchmark TCR RNA copy counting and molecular-identifier clustering-based TCR repertoire sequencing (MIDCIRS). Study-wide conclusions, independent of this receptor: Modeling indicated roughly 3.2 TCR RNA copies recovered per cell, compared with roughly 10 by digital PCR, which implies a capture efficiency of approximately 30%. Spiked-in Jurkat TCR RNA equivalent to a single cell was reported to be detectable even among 850,000 to 1,000,000 naive CD8 T cells. Without barcode sub-clustering, chimeric consensus sequences inflated TCR diversity; chimeras reached as high as 47%. In CMV-specific effector cells, clones with more than 20 RNA copies contained over 97% of molecules, whereas in naive cells such clones contained under 1% of molecules. The naive libraries included spiked-in Jurkat TCR RNA (10 copies' worth), and this Jurkat TCR RNA is not part of the donor repertoire. The sizes of highly expanded clones could end up underestimated when identical TCR molecules share a barcode.

Trimmed from V: 1 base; trimmed from J: 7 bases; junction bases lacking a gene match: 7. The CDR3 goes from the cysteine to the phenylalanine over 16 residues. Only the CDR3 region is kept as DNA, spanning 48 bases read in frame from base 1. The germline V gene (reference sequence) yields LNHDA for CDR1 and SQIVND for CDR2. Libraries of naive CD8 T cells were built from approximately 22,000 to 940,000 sorted cells, with 10%, 30% or 50% of the purified RNA used. On a BD FACSAria II, naive CD8 T cells were FACS-sorted as CD8+CD4-CCR7+CD45RA+ and collected into RLT Plus buffer. To test detection sensitivity, Jurkat RNA equivalent to more than 9 TCR copies was spiked into samples of roughly 18,000-1,100,000 naive CD8 T cells. CD8 T cells were enriched with RosetteSep CD8+ T Cell Enrichment Cocktail and Ficoll-Paque, followed by ACK red cell lysis. This clonotype was seen repeatedly, ten times or more. Its antigen target is currently unknown. No much larger clone exists at a distance of one base, and base qualities are not known.

Library method: PCR. For sequencing, an Illumina HiSeq 4000 was employed. Preparation of bulk TCR libraries followed a previously described approach, with the TCR primers listed in Table S5. The Qiagen AllPrep DNA/RNA kit was used to purify total RNA. Reads from multiple sequencing runs of the same library were pooled before analysis. The study's processing was this. Only reads with exact TCR constant sequence were kept, trimmed to 150 nt, and grouped by their 12-nt molecular barcodes. Reads within each barcode group were sub-clustered using a 15% Levenshtein threshold, and quality-weighted consensus sequences were constructed for each RNA molecule. Non-functional sequences were filtered out, along with any lower-count sequence sitting one edit away from another sequence. On the basis of fitting two negative binomial distributions, barcode sub-clusters with fewer than 20% of the maximum read count were discarded. TCRdb reran the public reads through fastp at Q25 and MiXCR, keeping productive beta chains. Every CDR3 protein is listed once, alongside the most common genes and DNA of its rows. These V and J calls are TCRdb output, not the study's own analysis. The sample table shows around 460,000 distinct CDR3 sequences, and about 22% are seen once. The biggest ten clones account for about 0.8% of the sample.

The chain is assembled from TRBV19 and TRBJ1-5, with 10 bases in between that match TRBD1. The clonotype was recovered from a human donor in good health. Some libraries in this study had Jurkat cell RNA spiked in. The specimen sequenced was naive CD8+ T cells from blood, with Jurkat cell RNA spiked in. The intended sense of this specimen's cell subset or site label: FACS-sorted CD8+CD4-CCR7+CD45RA+ naive T cells. The CDR3 in this case is CASSIGTGGIYQPQHF. The sequenced DNA is TGTGCCAGTAGTATAGGGACAGGGGGGATATACCAGCCCCAGCATTTT.